Below, one T cell receptor beta chain is given with its context. This clone was detected ten times or more. No cognate antigen has been identified for it. The read comes to an end 3 residues before the CDR3 does, leaving the germline J gene to fill in the end. Its CDR3 holds 13 amino acids, cysteine through phenylalanine. Part of the CDR3 DNA is given, 30 bases translated from base 1. V loses 5 bases of germline sequence and J loses 2 bases, and the interval between the two ends is 9 bases. The germline V gene encodes CDR1 SGHTA and CDR2 FQGTGA. For sequencing input, CVID and control samples contributed equivalent amounts of genomic DNA. For every sample, a 60 bp segment covering the rearranged TCRbeta CDR3 region was amplified and then sequenced. The immunoSEQ assay, a bias-corrected multiplex PCR combined with high-throughput sequencing, was used to amplify TCRbeta. From the authors' description of their analysis: Every unique nucleotide sequence was considered a clone and was annotated with V, D and J genes, copy number and frequency. Sequences were labeled productive if in frame, and non-productive if out of frame or containing stop codons. As previously described, Shannon's entropy was used to calculate clonality. Mean CDR3 Kyte-Doolittle hydropathy was derived from the predicted amino acid sequences of productive clones. The R hclust function was used to hierarchically cluster scaled V gene usage with Manhattan distance and complete linkage. To assess clone sharing by CDR3 amino acid sequence, 12 repertoires per group were resampled over 100 rounds. The repertoires were searched for 70 published EBV-specific and 245 published CMV-specific TCRbeta sequences. Two CVID samples yielding fewer than 10,000 sequences were excluded from analysis, leaving 42 CVID repertoires. TCRdb limited this immuneACCESS table to in-frame rearrangements with V and J called. A share of clones is missing; checked studies link under half to unresolved V genes, and the rest is unexplained. V, J and clone size are taken as reported in that table, and D and trimming were inferred from the DNA itself. The sample comprises under 40,000 clones, and every one was counted more than once. Of the sample, 5% to 7% is held by the ten largest clones.

These data come from a study of T cell clonality in common variable immunodeficiency (dated by TCRdb to between 2014 and 2016). The study at large found these results: Healthy controls shared more TCRbeta clones with each other than CVID subjects shared among themselves (p < 0.0001). Patient heterogeneity within the CVID cohort put limits on correlating repertoire features with clinical complications. According to the authors, figuring out what caused the increased clonality in CVID would require sequencing the repertoires of T cell subpopulations. Even though DNA input was the same, control samples had an average of about 89,000 unique sequences each, compared with about 31,000 in CVID samples. CVID TCRbeta sequences reportedly showed fewer deletions and N-nucleotide insertions and lacked highly modified clones with 13 or more V deletions. TCRbeta clonality was higher in CVID subjects than in healthy controls (t-test p = 0.018), and the increase was most characteristic of about a third of subjects.

CVID was diagnosed by standard criteria: serum IgG, IgA and/or IgM reduced below normal range, plus specific antibody deficiency. There were 44 subjects in the CVID group (about 15 female and 29 male), ranging in age from about 9 to 65 years, with a mean age of 40. Predominantly Caucasian heritage was noted among both the CVID patients and the healthy controls. At the time of study participation, every CVID subject had been on replacement immunoglobulin therapy for one year or longer. When blood was collected, none of the CVID subjects were ill or on immunomodulatory or immunosuppressive medication. From each donor, about 5 to 8.5 ml of heparinized peripheral whole blood was collected. Genomic DNA from adults with common variable immune deficiency (CVID) and from healthy adult controls was used to sequence TCRbeta CDR3 repertoires. Diluted blood was density-centrifuged over Hypaque 1077 or Ficoll-Paque to isolate peripheral blood mononuclear cells. Genomic DNA was extracted from unsorted mononuclear cells by Qiagen column purification or by a centrifugation-based method.

The sample comprised peripheral blood mononuclear cells. The clonotype originates from a human donor with common variable immunodeficiency. The rearranged segments are TRBV7-3 and TRBJ2-5, with no confident D gene call. This receptor has the CDR3 CASSRVAQETQYF. CDR3 DNA (partial): TGTGCCAGCAGCCGGGTAGCTCAAGAGACC.